These T cell receptor beta chains were read from a single sample in a study of response to subunit inactivated influenza vaccine. TCRdb re-analysed the RT-PCR reads in MiXCR, keeping a single row per CDR3 protein. The table records approximately 530,000 distinct CDR3 sequences, about 7.6% of them present only once. The sequencing here drew on PBMCs from blood, taken roughly 24 months after vaccination. These receptors all come from a man between 50 and 75 years old who received an inactivated influenza vaccine. CDR3s include the opening cysteine and the closing phenylalanine or tryptophan. D genes are given only for firm matches. Expanded clones get a size class; other rows say once, few or many, or leave the size out.

V: TRBV5-1; J: TRBJ2-2; D: -; size: few; DNA: TGCGCCAGCAGACGACTACAGGACCTCCTTGACACCGGGGAGCTGTTTTTT; CDR3: CASRRLQDLLDTGELFF
V: TRBV12-3/TRBV12-4; J: TRBJ1-2; D: -; size: few; DNA: TGTGCCAGCAGTCCCCCACCGCGTAGGGGGGACTATGGCTACACCTTC; CDR3: CASSPPPRRGDYGYTF
V: TRBV20-1; J: TRBJ2-2; D: -; size: many; DNA: TGCAGTGCTAGAGATCGCGGGGTTCCGACGAACACCGGGGAGCTGTTTTTT; CDR3: CSARDRGVPTNTGELFF
V: TRBV9; J: TRBJ2-7; D: -; size: few; DNA: TGTGCCAGCAGCCCAAGACCTATCAAAACCTCCTACGAGCAGTACTTC; CDR3: CASSPRPIKTSYEQYF
V: TRBV12-3/TRBV12-4; J: TRBJ2-1; D: -; size: -; DNA: TGTGCCAGCAGTCCCGGGCCGCCTAGGGCCGATGAGCAGTTCTTC; CDR3: CASSPGPPRADEQFF
V: TRBV10-3; J: TRBJ2-2; D: TRBD1; size: few; DNA: TGTGCCACCAGATGGACAGGGGATGGCACCGGGGAGCTGTTTTTT; CDR3: CATRWTGDGTGELFF
V: TRBV7-2; J: TRBJ1-1; D: -; size: -; DNA: TGTGCCAGCAGCTCAGCCTCGTCGGTTTTCTTT; CDR3: CASSSASSVFF
V: TRBV7-8; J: TRBJ1-3; D: -; size: few; DNA: TGTGCCAGCAGTCTTCATGACGGACCCTCTGGAAACACCATATATTTT; CDR3: CASSLHDGPSGNTIYF
V: TRBV2; J: TRBJ2-2; D: TRBD2; size: -; DNA: TGTGCCAGCGGCGGGGGGCTAATCACCGGGGAGCTGTTTTTT; CDR3: CASGGGLITGELFF
V: TRBV7-9; J: TRBJ2-1; D: -; size: many; DNA: TGTGCCACCCTCCGGGATAGCTCCTACAATGAGCAGTTCTTC; CDR3: CATLRDSSYNEQFF
V: TRBV6-1; J: TRBJ2-7; D: -; size: few; DNA: TGTGCCAGCAGGGACACAGGGATTTCCTACGAGCAGTACTTC; CDR3: CASRDTGISYEQYF
V: TRBV18; J: TRBJ2-5; D: -; size: -; DNA: TGTGCCAGCTCACCAGATGCGACCCAGTACTTC; CDR3: CASSPDATQYF
V: TRBV12-3/TRBV12-4; J: TRBJ2-3; D: -; size: many; DNA: TGTGCCAGCCGGGGGCCAGGGGATACGCAGTATTTT; CDR3: CASRGPGDTQYF
V: TRBV7-3; J: TRBJ1-1; D: -; size: -; DNA: TGTGCCAGCAGCTTACAACCGGGACAGAACACTGAAGCTTTCTTT; CDR3: CASSLQPGQNTEAFF
V: TRBV10-2; J: TRBJ2-1; D: TRBD2; size: -; DNA: TGCGCCAGCAGTGAGTTACGGGCGGGGGGGAACAATGAGCAGTTCTTC; CDR3: CASSELRAGGNNEQFF
V: TRBV6-1; J: TRBJ2-1; D: TRBD2; size: few; DNA: TGTGCCAGCAGGGCCGGGACTAGCCCTTACAATGAGCAGTTCTTC; CDR3: CASRAGTSPYNEQFF
V: TRBV25-1; J: TRBJ1-4; D: -; size: many; DNA: TGTGCCAGCAGTGTGTTTGGGGAAACAACTAATGAAAAACTGTTTTTT; CDR3: CASSVFGETTNEKLFF
V: TRBV18; J: TRBJ2-3; D: -; size: -; DNA: TGTGCCAGCTCACCAGAGACACTTTTTCAGTATTTT; CDR3: CASSPETLFQYF
V: TRBV15; J: TRBJ2-2; D: -; size: -; DNA: TGTGCCACCAGTAGTAAGAACACCGGGGAGCTGTTTTTT; CDR3: CATSSKNTGELFF
V: TRBV11-2; J: TRBJ2-7; D: -; size: many; DNA: TGTGCCAGCAGCTTGGCCAGAACCTACGAGCAGTACTTC; CDR3: CASSLARTYEQYF
V: TRBV2; J: TRBJ2-3; D: TRBD1; size: few; DNA: TGTGCCAGCAGTCGTGGACAGGAAGGGCGTACGCAGTATTTT; CDR3: CASSRGQEGRTQYF
V: TRBV6-6; J: TRBJ1-1; D: -; size: many; DNA: TGTGCCAGCAGGGAGGTTTTCACTGAAGCTTTCTTT; CDR3: CASREVFTEAFF
V: TRBV5-6; J: TRBJ2-7; D: -; size: -; DNA: TGTGCCAGCAGCGAGAGGCTTACAGGGATTCGCGAGCAGTACTTC; CDR3: CASSERLTGIREQYF
V: TRBV5-1; J: TRBJ2-2; D: TRBD1; size: few; DNA: TGCGCCAGCAGCGACCGGGACAGGGGGACCGGGGAGCTGTTTTTT; CDR3: CASSDRDRGTGELFF
V: TRBV12-3/TRBV12-4; J: TRBJ1-1; D: -; size: few; DNA: TGTGCCAGCAGTTTAAGTTCTGATTGGGGCACTGAAGCTTTCTTT; CDR3: CASSLSSDWGTEAFF
V: TRBV20-1; J: TRBJ2-7; D: -; size: -; DNA: TGCAGTGCTACCTTTGCCCACGAGGAGTACTTC; CDR3: CSATFAHEEYF
V: TRBV30; J: TRBJ2-3; D: -; size: few; DNA: TGTGCCTGGAGTACAGCCTCCTTGGCGGAGTATTTT; CDR3: CAWSTASLAEYF
V: TRBV10-3; J: TRBJ2-7; D: -; size: many; DNA: TGTGCCATCAGTTCACGGGGGTCAAGCAACGAGCAGTACTTC; CDR3: CAISSRGSSNEQYF
V: TRBV7-6; J: TRBJ2-1; D: -; size: many; DNA: TGTGCCAGCAGCTGGGTCGGGGGTTCCTTCAATGAGCAGTTCTTC; CDR3: CASSWVGGSFNEQFF
V: TRBV20-1; J: TRBJ2-4; D: -; size: few; DNA: TGCAGTGCTAGCGGGAGAGGCAAAAACATTCAGTACTTC; CDR3: CSASGRGKNIQYF
V: TRBV2; J: TRBJ2-7; D: -; size: -; DNA: TGTGCCAGCAGTCAGGACGCCCGGACCTACGAGCAGTACTTC; CDR3: CASSQDARTYEQYF
V: TRBV6-2/TRBV6-3; J: TRBJ2-7; D: TRBD2; size: once; DNA: TGTGCCAGCAGTAGGAGCGGGAGTCTCCACGAGCAGTACTTC; CDR3: CASSRSGSLHEQYF
V: TRBV5-8; J: TRBJ2-1; D: -; size: -; DNA: TGTGCCAGCAGCTTGGACTTTAGCTCCTACAATGAGCAGTTCTTC; CDR3: CASSLDFSSYNEQFF
V: TRBV9; J: TRBJ2-1; D: -; size: few; DNA: TGTGCCAGCAGCGTAGGGGGGGGCCGCTACAATGAGCAGTTCTTC; CDR3: CASSVGGGRYNEQFF
V: TRBV7-9; J: TRBJ2-5; D: -; size: once; DNA: TGTGCCAGCAGCTCCTCCCCGGACAGCCAAGAGACCCAGTACTTC; CDR3: CASSSSPDSQETQYF
V: TRBV6-2/TRBV6-3; J: TRBJ2-4; D: -; size: -; DNA: TGTGCCAGCAGTTCAGGACAGATACCTAACATTCAGTACTTC; CDR3: CASSSGQIPNIQYF
V: TRBV20-1; J: TRBJ2-2; D: -; size: -; DNA: TGCAGTGCTAGATCGTCGGGGACCACCGGGGAGCTGTTTTTT; CDR3: CSARSSGTTGELFF
V: TRBV6-1; J: TRBJ2-6; D: TRBD1; size: -; DNA: TGTGCCATCGAGGGGGCCTGGGCCAACGTCCTGACTTTC; CDR3: CAIEGAWANVLTF
V: TRBV4-1; J: TRBJ1-1; D: -; size: few; DNA: TGCGCCAGCAGCCTACTCCCTGGGGTGAACACTGAAGCTTTCTTT; CDR3: CASSLLPGVNTEAFF
V: TRBV6-6; J: TRBJ1-2; D: -; size: few; DNA: TGTGCCAGCAGTCCCGACAATAACTATGGCTACACCTTC; CDR3: CASSPDNNYGYTF
V: TRBV7-2; J: TRBJ1-2; D: -; size: -; DNA: TGCGCCAGCAGCTTAGCGGGGCGAAACACTAACTATGGCTACACCTTC; CDR3: CASSLAGRNTNYGYTF
V: TRBV6-2/TRBV6-3; J: TRBJ2-7; D: TRBD2; size: many; DNA: TGTGCCAGCACCCGGGACGTATCGAGCGGGGGGACCGCTAACGAGCAGTACTTC; CDR3: CASTRDVSSGGTANEQYF
V: TRBV7-9; J: TRBJ2-1; D: -; size: few; DNA: TGTGCCAGCAGCTTAGTCGGCCGCTACAATGAGCAGTTCTTC; CDR3: CASSLVGRYNEQFF
V: TRBV4-1; J: TRBJ2-7; D: -; size: few; DNA: TGCGCCAGCAGCCAGCAGGACGGATACTCCTACGAGCAGTACTTC; CDR3: CASSQQDGYSYEQYF
V: TRBV2; J: TRBJ2-3; D: -; size: -; DNA: TGTGCCAACAACCCAGGGACTGGTCTCACAGATACGCAGTATTTT; CDR3: CANNPGTGLTDTQYF
V: TRBV12-3/TRBV12-4; J: TRBJ2-2; D: -; size: few; DNA: TGTGCCAGCAGGCCGCCGGGACTGCAGAACACCGGGGAGCTGTTTTTT; CDR3: CASRPPGLQNTGELFF
V: TRBV9; J: TRBJ2-5; D: -; size: -; DNA: TGTGCCAGCAGTCTCAGCCCAGGGATCCAAGAGACCCAGTACTTC; CDR3: CASSLSPGIQETQYF
V: TRBV4-2; J: TRBJ2-4; D: TRBD2; size: -; DNA: TGTGCCAGCAGCCAAGATGACGGACTAGCGGGAGTAGGCCTCAGGGACATTCAGTACTTC; CDR3: CASSQDDGLAGVGLRDIQYF
V: TRBV7-2; J: TRBJ2-4; D: -; size: -; DNA: TGTGCCAGCAGCCCTGAAGCGGACCATCGGGACATTCAGTACTTC; CDR3: CASSPEADHRDIQYF
V: TRBV10-3; J: TRBJ2-5; D: -; size: few; DNA: TGTGCCATCAGTGAGGGCAGCCGGGAGACCCAGTACTTC; CDR3: CAISEGSRETQYF
V: TRBV4-2; J: TRBJ2-2; D: TRBD2; size: few; DNA: TGTGCCAGCAGCCAAGCAGCGGGAGTTGGTACCGGGGAGCTGTTTTTT; CDR3: CASSQAAGVGTGELFF
V: TRBV29-1; J: TRBJ2-5; D: -; size: -; DNA: TGCAGCGTTGAAGACAGGGGCCAAGAGACCCAGTACTTC; CDR3: CSVEDRGQETQYF
V: TRBV20-1; J: TRBJ2-3; D: -; size: many; DNA: TGCAGTGCTAGGGCCCTGGTTGGGCGGGGTGGGAATACGCAGTATTTT; CDR3: CSARALVGRGGNTQYF
V: TRBV5-5; J: TRBJ2-2; D: TRBD2; size: many; DNA: TGTGCCAGCAGCTTGAACGTAGGACTAGCAACGCCCGGGGAGCTGTTTTTT; CDR3: CASSLNVGLATPGELFF
V: TRBV5-1; J: TRBJ2-7; D: -; size: -; DNA: TGCGCCAGCAGCCCAAGCCTCCGCGGAGAGCAGTACTTC; CDR3: CASSPSLRGEQYF
V: TRBV28; J: TRBJ2-7; D: -; size: many; DNA: TGTGCCAGCAGGGACACGACCTCCTACGAGCAGTACTTC; CDR3: CASRDTTSYEQYF
V: TRBV20-1; J: TRBJ1-5; D: -; size: many; DNA: TGCAGTGCTAGGGTTGGAGGGGTGGGCAATCAGCCCCAGCATTTT; CDR3: CSARVGGVGNQPQHF
V: TRBV7-9; J: TRBJ2-2; D: -; size: many; DNA: TGTGCCAGCACCCTAGAGGGACCGCCAAACACCGGGGAGCTGTTTTTT; CDR3: CASTLEGPPNTGELFF
V: TRBV4-3; J: TRBJ2-2; D: -; size: many; DNA: TGCGCCAGCAGCCAAGATCACGGTGCAGCCGGGGAGCTGTTTTTT; CDR3: CASSQDHGAAGELFF
V: TRBV28; J: TRBJ2-7; D: -; size: many; DNA: TGTGCCAGCAGCTTTTACGCGGGGCACGACGAGCAGTACTTC; CDR3: CASSFYAGHDEQYF